The rows below give T cell receptor beta chains drawn from one sample of a study of blood T cell repertoires in COVID-19. Assay used: immunoSEQ multiplex PCR; TCRdb lists only in-frame clones, some missing. The sample lists 300,000 or so clones, roughly 90% occurring once. The sequenced material came from peripheral blood. Receptor source: a woman in her twenties or thirties with COVID-19, enrolled during active disease. Each CDR3 is given without its conserved first and last residue. Not every row has a clone size; where given, it reads once, few, many or a size class.

TRBJ1-3	TRBV6-1	once	ASSEHRTFSGNTIY
TRBJ2-1	TRBV19	.	ASSMLAGGKEQF
TRBJ2-1	TRBV25-1	once	ASRTVSSYNEQF
TRBJ1-2	TRBV10-3	.	AISAPDREFGYT
TRBJ2-2	TRBV19	.	ASSLRGLAGNTGELF
TRBJ1-2	TRBV7-6	.	ASSPGQGGISYGYT
TRBJ1-5	TRBV5-1	.	ASSPGQPNQPQH
TRBJ1-1	TRBV2	.	ASSEAGGPTAEAF
TRBJ2-1	TRBV6-4	once	ASSDSSRGYNEQF
TRBJ2-1	TRBV27	.	ASSFPDGGNEQF
TRBJ2-1	TRBV20-1	.	SASWEWDNEQF
TRBJ1-3	TRBV19	.	ASELGTDSGNTIY
TRBJ2-1	TRBV7-2	.	ASSLLRVTLGYNEQF
TRBJ1-2	TRBV21-1	.	ASSETDMNIGTDYGYT
TRBJ1-5	TRBV7-2	.	ASSLYNQPQH
TRBJ2-1	TRBV6-6	.	ASSYESGRYNEQF
TRBJ2-3	TRBV6-5	once	ASSQKRDTQY
TRBJ2-3	TRBV10-3	.	AISEPRGSSSTDTQY
TRBJ2-1	TRBV19	once	ASSMGTGAYEQF
TRBJ2-5	TRBV5-1	.	ASSFGGEETQY
TRBJ2-1	TRBV11-3	.	ASSRTEHYNEQF
TRBJ1-5	TRBV29-1	.	SATPGGRDQPQH
TRBJ1-1	TRBV4-1	.	ASSQGLTGTTEAF
TRBJ2-7	TRBV14	.	ASSQERTTPYEQY
TRBJ1-4	TRBV19	.	ASSLTGQGATNEKLF
TRBJ1-5	TRBV7-2	.	ASSLIARDQPQH
TRBJ1-5	TRBV7-2	.	ASSLGNSKNQPQH
TRBJ1-1	TRBV10-3	.	AISESGGNTEAF
TRBJ2-2	TRBV5-1	.	ASSFRQGVGELF
TRBJ1-5	TRBV7-2	.	ASSKGGNQPQH
TRBJ1-5	TRBV3-1/TRBV3-2	few	ASSRGTGANQPQH
TRBJ1-5	TRBV19	.	ASSPGTGSQPQH
TRBJ2-1	TRBV2	.	ASSVPPGGSSYNEQF
TRBJ2-1	TRBV19	.	ASSDRLAGGPRGEQF
TRBJ2-3	TRBV3-1/TRBV3-2	.	ASSSRLAASTDTQY
TRBJ2-2	TRBV28	.	ASRPPGQGSTGELF
TRBJ2-7	TRBV27	.	ASSWGSGSYEQY
TRBJ1-1	TRBV7-2	.	ASSLGQGVAF
TRBJ1-6	TRBV7-3	.	ASSLMGAGAGSPLH
TRBJ1-5	TRBV9	.	ASSPLAGGNQPQH
TRBJ2-3	TRBV13	.	ASSAGRGATDTQY
TRBJ2-1	TRBV19	.	ASSIDPTSFGNEQF
TRBJ1-2	TRBV4-1	.	ASSQVGVLYGYT
TRBJ2-1	TRBV2	.	ASRSRLVLNEQF
TRBJ1-2	TRBV2	.	ASSPKRGGTGGYT